This T cell receptor (beta chain) was identified in a study of Ad26.COV2.S vaccination and SARS-CoV-2 variants. In the study overall: Donor was assigned to the Ad26.COV2.S arm of trial COV1001.

Treatment reported: some 20 received Ad26.COV2.S at low or high dose, single or two shots; about 5 received placebo; per-sample allocation not given. The investigators took samples on day 63 after the first vaccine or placebo injection. Profiled with immunoSEQ multiplex PCR; TCRdb holds only in-frame clones, not every one. The table lists around 450,000 clones, roughly 89% of them singletons, with just over 2.5% in the top ten. Germline lookup yields CDR1 MDHEN and CDR2 SYDVKM. V shed 5 bases and J shed 5 bases, with 18 bases lying between them. The CDR3 covers 15 residues. The input for sequencing was peripheral blood, taken in a trial of Ad26.COV2.S vaccine versus placebo. The chain couples TRBV28 to TRBJ2-5; D is uncertain. The receptor comes from a person between 18 and 65 years old who received the Ad26.COV2.S COVID-19 vaccine or a placebo. The CDR3 reads CASSLPQRNWETQYF. CDR3 DNA: TGTGCCAGCAGTCTACCTCAGAGGAACTGGGAGACCCAGTACTTC. Using reference TRBV28 and TRBJ2-5 for the parts outside the CDR3, the full variable domain is DVKVTQSSRYLVKRTGEKVFLECVQDMDHENMFWYRQDPGLGLRLIYFSYDVKMKEKGDIPEGYSVSREKKERFSLILESASTNQTSMYLCASSLPQRNWETQYFGPGTRLLVL.